These T cell receptor beta chains were read from a single sample in a study of T cells after yellow fever vaccination. TCRdb reprocessed the 5' RACE reads with MiXCR, giving one entry per CDR3 protein. The sample consists of 600,000 to 750,000 distinct CDR3 sequences, approximately 13% of them appearing once. The sequences come from PBMCs, collected on the day of the yellow fever booster vaccination. The origin of the receptors is a man aged 25 to 40 who received the YFV17D yellow fever vaccine. Both conserved end residues are part of each CDR3. D genes are given only for firm matches. The listing skips clone size in some rows; elsewhere it reads once, few, many or a size class.

j_gene	v_gene	d_gene	abundance	CDR3aa	CDR3nt
TRBJ2-3	TRBV7-6	NA	NA	CASSLMITDTQYF	TGTGCCAGCAGCTTAATGATCACAGATACGCAGTATTTT
TRBJ2-1	TRBV29-1	TRBD2	few	CSANEPGLAGNEQFF	TGCAGCGCCAACGAGCCGGGACTAGCGGGAAATGAGCAGTTCTTC
TRBJ2-7	TRBV5-4	NA	few	CASSLHGANSPYEQYF	TGTGCCAGCAGCCTTCATGGAGCGAATAGTCCTTACGAGCAGTACTTC
TRBJ2-6	TRBV6-1	NA	NA	CASSQAGSGANVLTF	TGTGCCAGCAGTCAAGCAGGGTCCGGGGCCAACGTCCTGACTTTC
TRBJ1-2	TRBV5-6	NA	few	CASSLVKSYGYTF	TGTGCCAGCAGCTTGGTGAAGTCCTATGGCTACACCTTC
TRBJ2-1	TRBV19	NA	few	CASSIIPAYNEQFF	TGTGCCAGTAGTATAATCCCCGCATACAATGAGCAGTTCTTC
TRBJ2-3	TRBV15	TRBD1	NA	CATSRIRTGTDTQYF	TGTGCCACCAGCCGGATCAGGACAGGGACAGATACGCAGTATTTT
TRBJ2-5	TRBV29-1	NA	few	CSVVRAIGSSLETQYF	TGCAGCGTTGTTCGGGCTATTGGGTCTAGCCTAGAGACCCAGTACTTC
TRBJ2-7	TRBV20-1	TRBD1	few	CSARSAGGNEQYF	TGCAGTGCTAGATCGGCAGGGGGAAACGAGCAGTACTTC
TRBJ2-1	TRBV4-3	NA	many	CASSRIAGSYNEQFF	TGCGCCAGCAGCCGAATAGCTGGGAGTTACAATGAGCAGTTCTTC
TRBJ2-7	TRBV6-2/TRBV6-3	NA	NA	CASSHGAEQYF	TGTGCCAGCAGCCACGGAGCCGAGCAGTACTTC
TRBJ1-2	TRBV18	NA	NA	CASSPENYGYTF	TGTGCCAGCTCACCCGAGAACTATGGCTACACCTTC
TRBJ2-1	TRBV5-6	TRBD2	many	CASSFDRSGSSYNEQFF	TGTGCCAGCAGCTTCGACCGTAGCGGGAGCTCCTACAATGAGCAGTTCTTC
TRBJ2-1	TRBV9	TRBD2	few	CASSAGLANNEQFF	TGTGCCAGCAGCGCGGGACTAGCCAACAATGAGCAGTTCTTC
TRBJ2-7	TRBV4-3	NA	many	CASSQDPTSYEQYF	TGCGCCAGCAGCCAAGACCCGACCAGCTACGAGCAGTACTTC
TRBJ2-5	TRBV20-1	TRBD2	many	CSALGVAGYQETQYF	TGCAGTGCCCTCGGAGTAGCGGGATACCAAGAGACCCAGTACTTC
TRBJ2-3	TRBV7-8	NA	NA	CASTVKWGDTQYF	TGTGCCAGCACCGTGAAGTGGGGGGATACGCAGTATTTT
TRBJ2-7	TRBV27	TRBD2	few	CASSFLAGPTYEQYF	TGTGCCAGCAGTTTCCTAGCGGGTCCAACCTACGAGCAGTACTTC
TRBJ2-3	TRBV4-3	NA	many	CASSQDEISPRTDTQYF	TGCGCCAGCAGCCAAGATGAAATCTCTCCTCGCACGGATACGCAGTATTTT
TRBJ1-5	TRBV3-1	TRBD1	NA	CASSHAGQLHF	TGTGCCAGCAGCCACGCGGGACAGCTGCATTTT
TRBJ2-1	TRBV9	NA	NA	CASSVDRLNEQFF	TGTGCCAGCAGCGTGGACAGACTCAATGAGCAGTTCTTC
TRBJ2-1	TRBV6-1	TRBD2	NA	CASSERGRVLNEQFF	TGTGCCAGCAGTGAACGCGGGAGGGTTTTGAATGAGCAGTTCTTC
TRBJ1-1	TRBV20-1	NA	NA	CSASGTTNTEAFF	TGCAGTGCTAGTGGGACAACAAACACTGAAGCTTTCTTT
TRBJ1-1	TRBV5-1	NA	NA	CASSLGTTNTEAFF	TGCGCCAGCAGCTTGGGGACAACTAACACTGAAGCTTTCTTT
TRBJ2-1	TRBV7-9	NA	NA	CASANPETSEFF	TGTGCCAGCGCGAACCCGGAGACTAGTGAGTTCTTC
TRBJ2-1	TRBV7-9	TRBD2	NA	CASSSPTSASSYNEQFF	TGTGCCAGCAGCTCCCCGACTAGCGCGAGCTCCTACAATGAGCAGTTCTTC
TRBJ2-3	TRBV10-1	TRBD2	many	CASSELAGPTDTQYF	TGCGCCAGCAGTGAGTTAGCGGGACCCACAGATACGCAGTATTTT
TRBJ2-4	TRBV20-1	NA	NA	CSAIVSLAKNIQYF	TGCAGTGCTATAGTTTCTCTGGCCAAAAACATTCAGTACTTC
TRBJ1-2	TRBV7-2	NA	few	CASSPHGAYGYTF	TGTGCCAGCAGCCCGCACGGGGCCTATGGCTACACCTTC
TRBJ2-7	TRBV7-2	TRBD1	few	CASSMIRDRSFYEQYF	TGTGCCAGCAGCATGATCCGGGACAGATCCTTCTACGAGCAGTACTTC
TRBJ2-2	TRBV4-3	NA	few	CASSPVSGTGELFF	TGCGCCAGCAGCCCTGTCAGCGGAACCGGGGAGCTGTTTTTT
TRBJ2-1	TRBV29-1	NA	few	CSALEGSENEQFF	TGCAGCGCCTTGGAGGGGAGCGAGAATGAGCAGTTCTTC
TRBJ1-2	TRBV7-7	NA	NA	CASSPRTVYGYTF	TGTGCTAGCAGCCCTCGGACGGTCTATGGCTACACCTTC
TRBJ2-7	TRBV12-3/TRBV12-4	TRBD2	NA	CASSSLRGLRDEQYF	TGTGCCAGCAGTTCACTGCGGGGGTTAAGGGACGAGCAGTACTTC
TRBJ2-1	TRBV29-1	NA	few	CSVGIPSRRYNEQFF	TGCAGCGTTGGAATCCCCTCGAGACGCTACAATGAGCAGTTCTTC
TRBJ1-2	TRBV7-9	NA	NA	CASSLVSSLWGYTF	TGTGCCAGCAGCTTAGTGTCCTCATTGTGGGGCTACACCTTC
TRBJ2-3	TRBV4-2	TRBD2	few	CASSPYNPSGASTDTQYF	TGTGCCAGCAGCCCATACAATCCTAGCGGGGCTAGCACAGATACGCAGTATTTT
TRBJ1-1	TRBV30	TRBD1	few	CAWQQGANTEAFF	TGTGCCTGGCAGCAGGGGGCTAACACTGAAGCTTTCTTT
TRBJ1-6	TRBV5-5	NA	few	CASSVTGSSYNSPLHF	TGTGCCAGCAGCGTAACAGGGAGCTCCTATAATTCACCCCTCCACTTT
TRBJ2-6	TRBV28	NA	NA	CASSLKGPQSPGANVLTF	TGTGCCAGCAGTTTAAAGGGGCCGCAGAGCCCTGGGGCCAACGTCCTGACTTTC